Below are 22 T cell receptor beta chains sequenced from a single sample in a study of a mutant IDH1 vaccine in newly diagnosed glioma. Their specific antigens are unknown. This sample's time point: week 5, during vaccination. Doses comprised 300 ug of mutant IDH1 20-mer peptide each, plus topical imiquimod. TCRdb's copy holds only in-frame clones and misses some; the assay was immunoSEQ multiplex PCR. Of over 45,000 clones in the sample, 70% to 90% are singletons; the top ten hold more than 3%. The sample consisted of PBMCs, taken from a glioma patient whose treatment included an IDH1 peptide vaccine. The receptor source for this set is a man younger than 45 with glioma.

The chain uses TRBV27 and TRBJ1-2; 9 nucleotides match TRBD1. Germline V gene sequence: CDR1 MNHEY, CDR2 SMNVEV (reference sequence). This CDR3 region has 13 residues. Germline trimming cut 6 bases from V and 8 bases from J; bases unmatched to any gene: 7. The CDR3 region is CASRPGTGFGYTF. The CDR3 DNA reads TGTGCCAGCAGACCCGGGACAGGGTTCGGCTACACCTTC.

The rearrangement links TRBV19 to TRBJ1-5, with D possibly being TRBD1 (5 bases). The V end lost 3 bases, the J end lost 7 bases, and 19 bases lay between the germline ends. The length of the CDR3 is 16 residues. Germline values: CDR1 LNHDA, CDR2 SQIVND (reference sequence). The CDR3 spells CASSIRFSRGDQPQHF. CDR3 bases: TGTGCCAGTAGTATTAGGTTCTCCCGGGGGGACCAGCCCCAGCATTTT.

This chain connects TRBV5-4 to TRBJ2-7; D is ambiguous. CDR1 SGHNT and CDR2 YYREEE come from the germline V gene (reference sequence). V dropped 0 bases and J dropped 3 bases, with 10 bases sitting between them. CDR3 size: 14 residues. Here the CDR3 DNA reads TGTGCCAGCAGCTTGGACCCAAGGGACTACGAGCAGTACTTC. This gives the protein CASSLDPRDYEQYF.

The V gene is TRBV5-1, the J gene TRBJ2-3; D is uncertain. This CDR3 region has 13 residues. Trimming removed 1 base from V and 0 bases from J, with 3 bases in between. Germline CDR1 is SGHRS and CDR2 is YFSETQ. This CDR3 reads CASSLISTDTQYF. CDR3 nucleotides: TGCGCCAGCAGCTTGATTAGCACAGATACGCAGTATTTT.

The genes are TRBV5-6 and TRBJ2-3; D is unclear. Trimming took 1 base from V and 2 from J, leaving 8 bases between them. Germline CDR1 is SGHDT and CDR2 is YYEEEE. The CDR3 contains 14 residues. The CDR3 DNA is TGTGCCAGCAGCTTGAAGCCGGCCACAGATACGCAGTATTTT. Protein product: CASSLKPATDTQYF.

This clone turned up a few times. This chain links TRBV7-9 with TRBJ2-2, with D tentatively TRBD1 (6 bases). The CDR3 loop spans 16 amino acids. V was cut by 5 bases and J by 0 bases, with 13 bases left in between. Germline V gives CDR1 SEHNR, CDR2 FQNEAQ (reference sequence). For the CDR3, the DNA is TGTGCCAGCAGCGTCCGAGGGGGAGCGAACACCGGGGAGCTGTTTTTT. Encoded protein: CASSVRGGANTGELFF.

V and J are TRBV5-4 and TRBJ2-7, with TRBD1 matching over 8 bases. Per germline, CDR1 SGHNT and CDR2 YYREEE (reference sequence). The V segment lost 5 bases and the J segment 8 bases; nucleotides outside the gene matches: 12. CDR3 length: 14 amino acids. Written as DNA, the CDR3 is TGTGCCAGCAGGTCCTCGGGACAGGCCTTAAAGCAGTACTTC. Its protein product is CASRSSGQALKQYF.

This clone appeared once. The V call is TRBV28, the J call TRBJ1-1, with D unclear. The CDR3 contains 13 residues. Trimming pared 6 bases from V and 7 bases from J, leaving 15 bases between. The germline V gene encodes CDR1 MDHEN and CDR2 SYDVKM. Here the CDR3 reads CASRPWIGSEAFF. The CDR3 nucleotides read TGTGCCAGCAGGCCTTGGATCGGTAGTGAAGCTTTCTTT.

This rearrangement joins TRBV19 to TRBJ1-3; perhaps TRBD1 as D (6 bases). CDR1 and CDR2 (germline): LNHDA, SQIVND (reference sequence). CDR3 length: 14 residues. V gave up 7 bases and J gave up 4 bases, with 14 bases separating them. The CDR3 DNA reads TGTGCCAGTATCTCTGGAGGGGGGGGAAACACCATATATTTT. Protein product: CASISGGGGNTIYF. The whole variable domain, remainder taken from reference TRBV19 and TRBJ1-3, is DGGITQSPKYLFRKEGQNVTLSCEQNLNHDAMYWYRQDPGQGLRLIYYSQIVNDFQKGDIAEGYSVSREKKESFPLTVTSAQKNPTAFYLCASISGGGGNTIYFGEGSWLTVV.

This chain links TRBV12-5 with TRBJ1-1, with D uncertain. CDR3 length equals 13 residues. Germline lookup yields CDR1 LGHNT and CDR2 FRNRAP. V was clipped by 3 bases and J by 6 bases, with 11 bases between them. CDR3 in amino acids: CASGFSGRAEAFF. CDR3 DNA sequence: TGTGCTAGTGGTTTCTCGGGGAGGGCTGAAGCTTTCTTT.

The rearrangement joins TRBV14 to TRBJ1-2, with 8 bases lining up with TRBD1. J gave up 4 bases and V 3 bases, and 10 bases lay outside the gene matches. The CDR3 extends over 16 amino acids. Germline CDR1 is SGHDN and CDR2 is FVKESK. The CDR3 protein is CASSHHDSGGVYGYTF. In DNA form, the CDR3 reads TGTGCCAGCAGCCATCATGATTCAGGGGGCGTCTATGGCTACACCTTC.

The V gene is TRBV13, the J gene TRBJ2-7, with 7 bases that match TRBD1. V lost 7 bases, J lost 6 bases, and 3 bases stayed unmatched. The germline gives CDR1 PRHDT, CDR2 FYEKMQ (reference sequence). This CDR3 contains 11 residues. CDR3 amino acids: CASTSGGEQYF. For the CDR3, the DNA is TGTGCCAGCACCTCAGGGGGCGAGCAGTACTTC.

V gene TRBV6-1 combines with J gene TRBJ1-4; 7 nucleotides align to TRBD1. Per germline, CDR1 MNHNS and CDR2 SASEGT. The trim removed 1 base at V and 5 bases at J, leaving 13 bases unmatched. The CDR3 covers 18 residues. DNA of the CDR3: TGTGCCAGCAGTGAAGAATACCCGGGACAGCGAAAAAATGAAAAACTGTTTTTT. Translating gives CASSEEYPGQRKNEKLFF.

The chain is built from TRBV13 and TRBJ2-1; D might be TRBD2 (6 bases). Germline lookup yields CDR1 PRHDT and CDR2 FYEKMQ (reference sequence). Between the trimmed V and J ends, which lost 5 bases and 1 base, there was a span of 24 bases. The CDR3 is made up of 19 amino acids. CDR3 DNA sequence: TGTGCCAGCAGCCCAACGTTTCTGGGGGGAACTACATCCTACAATGAGCAGTTCTTC. Translated, it gives CASSPTFLGGTTSYNEQFF. Using reference TRBV13 and TRBJ2-1 for the parts outside the CDR3, the full variable domain is AAGVIQSPRHLIKEKRETATLKCYPIPRHDTVYWYQQGPGQDPQFLISFYEKMQSDKGSIPDRFSAQQFSDYHSELNMSSLELGDSALYFCASSPTFLGGTTSYNEQFFGPGTRLTVL.

The V and J genes are TRBV9 and TRBJ2-7, with 8 bases aligning to TRBD1. The CDR3 length is 13 residues. The V and J ends lost 3 bases and 3 bases, in that order; junction bases with no gene match: 2. Germline V gene sequence: CDR1 SGDLS, CDR2 YYNGEE. CDR3 protein: CASSGTGIYEQYF. The CDR3 nucleotides are TGTGCCAGCAGCGGGACAGGGATCTACGAGCAGTACTTC.

The chain uses TRBV7-9 and TRBJ1-2, with D possibly being TRBD1 (5 bases). The V and J ends lost 4 bases and 5 bases respectively, with 14 bases between them. This CDR3 has 14 amino acids. Germline lookup yields CDR1 SEHNR and CDR2 FQNEAQ (reference sequence). CDR3 sequence (DNA): TGTGCCAGCAGCTCAACAGGTTCGCGATATGGCTACACCTTC. This sequence encodes CASSSTGSRYGYTF.

This sequence joins TRBV5-1 and TRBJ2-2; D possibly uses TRBD1 or TRBD2 (5 bases each). Per the germline V gene, CDR1 is SGHRS and CDR2 is YFSETQ. This CDR3 has 13 residues. V lost 2 bases to trimming and J lost 7 bases, with 9 bases between them. Here the CDR3 reads CASSFRGYGELFF. The CDR3 DNA is TGCGCCAGCAGCTTCCGGGGCTACGGGGAGCTGTTTTTT.

This clone was picked up one time. CDR3: CASSRSPETNEKLFF. The CDR3 coding sequence is TGTGCCAGCAGCCGGTCGCCGGAAACTAATGAAAAACTGTTTTTT. The genes are TRBV5-6 and TRBJ1-4; D unresolved. The germline CDR1 and CDR2 sequences are SGHDT and YYEEEE. The germline V and J ends were trimmed by 4 bases and 1 base, with 11 bases remaining between them. There are 15 residues in the CDR3.

The table lists this clone with a few counts. The chain is built from TRBV28 and TRBJ1-1; a weak D match, TRBD1 (6 bases). Germline V gives CDR1 MDHEN, CDR2 SYDVKM. This CDR3 region has 12 residues. Trimming left V 5 bases short and J 6 bases short, with 10 bases between. CDR3 bases: TGTGCCAGCAGTCCTGGACAGCCTGAAGCTTTCTTT. Its translation: CASSPGQPEAFF.

The chain employs TRBV2 and TRBJ1-2; D gene ambiguous. The CDR3 consists of 13 residues. The V and J ends lost 3 bases and 8 bases respectively, with 13 bases between them. Germline assignment: CDR1 SNHLY and CDR2 FYNNEI. The chain's CDR3 is CASSDEASRGYTF. Here the CDR3 DNA reads TGTGCCAGCAGTGATGAGGCCTCTCGGGGCTACACCTTC.

This rearrangement joins TRBV6-1 to TRBJ2-5, with D unclear. The J call may be wrong; the DNA end is better matched by TRBJ2-7. Germline V gene lookup returns CDR1 MNHNS and CDR2 SASEGT. This CDR3 is 14 amino acids long. The CDR3 reads CASSEIQRIYEQYF. CDR3 DNA: TGTGCCAGCAGTGAAATACAAAGGATTTACGAGCAGTACTTC.

The chain couples TRBV28 to TRBJ1-2; D call uncertain. Trimming pared 5 bases from V and 7 bases from J, leaving 20 bases between. The CDR3 is 15 residues long. Germline-derived CDR1 and CDR2 are MDHEN and SYDVKM. CDR3 in amino acids: CASSVIPGDGPGYTF. The CDR3 DNA sequence: TGTGCCAGCAGTGTTATTCCTGGGGATGGACCTGGCTACACCTTC.